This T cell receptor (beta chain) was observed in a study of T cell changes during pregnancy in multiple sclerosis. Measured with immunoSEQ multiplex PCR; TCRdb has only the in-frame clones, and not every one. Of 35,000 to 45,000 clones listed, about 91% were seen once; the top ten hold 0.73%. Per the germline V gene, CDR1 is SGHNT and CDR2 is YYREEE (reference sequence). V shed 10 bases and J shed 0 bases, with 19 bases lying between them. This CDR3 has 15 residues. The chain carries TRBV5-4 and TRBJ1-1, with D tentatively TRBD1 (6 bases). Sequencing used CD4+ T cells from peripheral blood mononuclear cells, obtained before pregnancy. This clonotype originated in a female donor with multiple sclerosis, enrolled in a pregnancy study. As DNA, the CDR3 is TGTGCCCCGGGTGAGACAGGAAGATTGAACACTGAAGCTTTCTTT. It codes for CAPGETGRLNTEAFF.